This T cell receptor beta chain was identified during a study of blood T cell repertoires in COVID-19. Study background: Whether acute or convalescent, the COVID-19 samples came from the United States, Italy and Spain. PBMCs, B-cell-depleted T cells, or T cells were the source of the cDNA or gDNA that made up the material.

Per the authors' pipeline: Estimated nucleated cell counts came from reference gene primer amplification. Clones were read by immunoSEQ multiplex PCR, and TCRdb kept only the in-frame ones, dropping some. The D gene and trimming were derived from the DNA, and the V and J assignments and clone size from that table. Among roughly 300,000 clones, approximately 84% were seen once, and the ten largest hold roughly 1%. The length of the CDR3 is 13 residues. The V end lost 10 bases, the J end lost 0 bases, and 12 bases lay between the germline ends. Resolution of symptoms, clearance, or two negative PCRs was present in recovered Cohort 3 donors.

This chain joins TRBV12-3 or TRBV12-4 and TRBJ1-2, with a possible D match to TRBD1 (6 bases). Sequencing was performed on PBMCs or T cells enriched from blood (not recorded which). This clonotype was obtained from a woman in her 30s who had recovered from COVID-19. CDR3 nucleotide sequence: TGTGCCACCAACAGGGCTACTAACTATGGCTACACCTTC. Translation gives CATNRATNYGYTF.